The 29 T cell receptor beta chains below come from one sample, sequenced in a study of T-cell reconstitution after alpha-beta-depleted transplantation in children. Unique molecular identifiers were used in preparing the TCRbeta library. TCRdb re-called the PCR reads through MiXCR, storing one row per CDR3 protein. Here the sample spans about 980,000 distinct CDR3 sequences, around 30% being singletons. Sequences were derived from PBMCs, mostly from graft donor cells, sampled 360 days after TCRalphabeta/CD19-depleted stem cell transplant. The receptors stem from a boy under two years old who had a stem cell transplant for SCID, so the T cells may come from the graft donor.

The rearrangement uses TRBV11-2 and TRBJ1-1, with TRBD1 as a possible D gene (6 bases). The germline CDR1 and CDR2 sequences are SGHAT and FQNNGV. The V end lost 0 bases, the J end lost 5 bases, and 16 bases lay between the germline ends. The CDR3 contains 16 residues. CDR3 nucleotides: TGTGCCAGCAGCTTAGATCCGCCAGGGGTAGGGACTGAAGCTTTCTTT. Translating it yields CASSLDPPGVGTEAFF.

This clonotype was observed a handful of times. J is TRBJ2-7 and V is TRBV20-1; a possible D gene is TRBD2 (5 bases). The CDR3 is 13 amino acids. CDR1 is DFQATT, CDR2 SNEGSKA, per germline (reference sequence). V dropped 6 bases and J dropped 5 bases, with 17 bases sitting between them. As DNA, the CDR3 is TGCAGTGCCCTTAGCGAATGGACCAACGAGCAGTACTTC. Translation: CSALSEWTNEQYF.

This clonotype was seen only a few times. This sequence joins TRBV29-1 and TRBJ2-5; D is unresolved. The CDR3 is made up of 11 amino acids. Looked up from germline, CDR1 is SQVTM and CDR2 is ANQGSEA. The germline V and J ends were trimmed by 5 bases and 5 bases, with 9 bases remaining between them. CDR3 sequence: CSVPRGETQYF. The CDR3 DNA follows: TGCAGCGTTCCTCGTGGGGAGACCCAGTACTTC.

The genes are TRBV9 and TRBJ2-3, with 10 bases that match TRBD1. The CDR3 is 15 residues long. Germline V gene data show CDR1 as SGDLS and CDR2 as YYNGEE. J gave up 3 bases and V 6 bases, and 7 bases lay outside the gene matches. CDR3 coding DNA: TGTGCCAGCAACCGACAGGGGGCCCTTACAGATACGCAGTATTTT. It is translated as CASNRQGALTDTQYF.

This clonotype was counted between two and nine times. The rearrangement uses TRBV29-1 and TRBJ2-5; D unclear. This CDR3 spans 13 amino acids. Trimming pared 6 bases from V and 1 base from J, leaving 12 bases between. Germline V gives CDR1 SQVTM, CDR2 ANQGSEA. CDR3 coding DNA: TGCAGCGTCCTGGCCCCTCTCCAAGAGACCCAGTACTTC. It codes for CSVLAPLQETQYF.

The V gene is TRBV15, the J gene TRBJ2-7; no clear D gene. This CDR3 comprises 15 residues. V lost 0 bases and J 0 bases, leaving 9 bases between the germline ends. CDR1 and CDR2 from the germline V gene are LNHNV and YYDKDF (reference sequence). CDR3 loop: CATSRDVGDSYEQYF. Here the CDR3 DNA reads TGTGCCACCAGCAGAGATGTAGGAGACTCCTACGAGCAGTACTTC.

This clonotype was recorded a few times. V gene TRBV7-9 combines with J gene TRBJ2-2; D not resolved. From germline, CDR1 is SEHNR and CDR2 FQNEAQ (reference sequence). V lost 7 bases, J lost 0 bases, and 15 bases lay in between. The CDR3 has 16 amino acids. DNA for the CDR3: TGTGCCAGCACCAAATCCGACGGCGCGAACACCGGGGAGCTGTTTTTT. It codes for CASTKSDGANTGELFF.

This clonotype has more than one count but fewer than ten. V usage is TRBV7-9 and J usage is TRBJ2-1; 9 nucleotides match TRBD1. Trimming took 5 bases from V and 8 from J; bases not matched to a gene: 10. The germline V gene encodes CDR1 SEHNR and CDR2 FQNEAQ (reference sequence). CDR3 length: 15 residues. CDR3 region: CASSHGLGQGYEQFF. The CDR3 DNA reads TGTGCCAGCAGCCACGGGTTGGGACAGGGCTATGAGCAGTTCTTC.

The chain links TRBV9 to TRBJ2-3; D might be TRBD2 (6 bases). Trimming removed 3 bases at V and 4 bases at J, with 12 bases between. Looked up from germline, CDR1 is SGDLS and CDR2 is YYNGEE. The CDR3 consists of 14 residues. In DNA form, the CDR3 reads TGTGCCAGCAGCGCCGGGACTGGATCAGATACGCAGTATTTT. Translating gives CASSAGTGSDTQYF.

This clonotype was seen a handful of times. CDR3: CASSQLVAQYF. In nucleotides, the CDR3 is TGTGCCAGCAGCCAACTAGTGGCGCAGTATTTT. The chain carries TRBV11-2 and TRBJ2-3; maybe TRBD2 (5 bases). Trimming left V 5 bases short and J 10 bases short, with 10 bases between. Germline loops: CDR1 SGHAT, CDR2 FQNNGV. The CDR3 has 11 amino acids. The full variable domain, its missing parts supplied by reference TRBV11-2 and TRBJ2-3, is EAGVAQSPRYKIIEKRQSVAFWCNPISGHATLYWYQQILGQGPKLLIQFQNNGVVDDSQLPKDRFSAERLKGVDSTLKIQPAKLEDSAVYLCASSQLVAQYFGPGTRLTVL.

The chain employs TRBV5-5 and TRBJ1-1; D is unresolved. Trimming removed 4 bases from V and 0 bases from J, with 16 bases in between. The germline V gene encodes CDR1 SGHKS and CDR2 YYEKEE (reference sequence). CDR3 length: 16 residues. The CDR3 DNA is TGTGCCAGCAGCCCCCTCCTGGAGGCTATGAACACTGAAGCTTTCTTT. Translated, it gives CASSPLLEAMNTEAFF. Complete variable domain (other parts from reference TRBV5-5 and TRBJ1-1): DAGVTQSPTHLIKTRGQQVTLRCSPISGHKSVSWYQQVLGQGPQFIFQYYEKEERGRGNFPDRFSARQFPNYSSELNVNALLLGDSALYLCASSPLLEAMNTEAFFGQGTRLTVV.

This clonotype appeared many times. V usage is TRBV5-1 and J usage is TRBJ1-1; D uncertain. Trimming took 3 bases from V and 1 from J, leaving 10 bases between them. CDR1 is SGHRS and CDR2 is YFSETQ in the germline V gene. The CDR3 length is 14 residues. The CDR3 here is CASSSGLGNTEAFF. CDR3 bases: TGCGCCAGCAGCTCCGGATTGGGGAACACTGAAGCTTTCTTT.

The chain combines TRBV12-3 or TRBV12-4 with TRBJ2-3; TRBD2 agrees at 11 bases. The CDR3 spans 16 residues. The trim removed 3 bases at V and 2 bases at J, leaving 4 bases unmatched. CDR3 nucleotides: TGTGCCAGCAGTTTTAATAGCGGGGGGGCCACAGATACGCAGTATTTT. It codes for CASSFNSGGATDTQYF.

This sequence joins TRBV29-1 and TRBJ2-7; D could derive from TRBD1 or TRBD2 (5 bases each). V was cut by 3 bases and J by 2 bases, with 11 bases left in between. Per the germline V gene, CDR1 is SQVTM and CDR2 is ANQGSEA. The CDR3 has 13 residues. CDR3 coding DNA: TGCAGCGTTGAGGTGGGACGGGCCTACGAGCAGTACTTC. As protein: CSVEVGRAYEQYF.

CDR3 residues: CASLPGGAGLYNEQFF. CDR3 in DNA: TGTGCCAGCTTGCCAGGGGGCGCGGGTCTTTACAATGAGCAGTTCTTC. V and J are TRBV19 and TRBJ2-1; 8 nucleotides line up with TRBD1. With 9 bases clipped from V and 4 bases from J, the junction kept 14 bases outside the gene matches. The CDR3 totals 16 residues. CDR1 is LNHDA and CDR2 is SQIVND in the germline V gene (reference sequence).

This clonotype was counted at least ten times. The chain combines TRBV27 with TRBJ2-7; 10 bases map to TRBD2. This CDR3 has 15 amino acids. Germline trimming cut 2 bases from V and 3 bases from J; bases unmatched to any gene: 4. Germline assignment: CDR1 MNHEY and CDR2 SMNVEV (reference sequence). The CDR3 spells CASSLLAGALYEQYF. The CDR3 region has the DNA TGTGCCAGCAGTTTACTAGCGGGGGCCCTCTACGAGCAGTACTTC.

The V gene is TRBV27, the J gene TRBJ2-3; the D gene could be TRBD1 or TRBD2 (5 bases each). The CDR3 consists of 16 residues. V lost 4 bases and J 3 bases, leaving 17 bases between the germline ends. Per the germline V gene, CDR1 is MNHEY and CDR2 is SMNVEV (reference sequence). The CDR3 region has the DNA TGTGCCAGCAGTTCCCCCTCGGGGCGACGGACAGATACGCAGTATTTT. Translated, it gives CASSSPSGRRTDTQYF.

This sequence joins TRBV5-1 and TRBJ1-1, with a tentative D call TRBD1 (5 bases). The CDR3 is made up of 15 amino acids. Germline-derived CDR1 and CDR2 are SGHRS and YFSETQ. V dropped 4 bases and J dropped 3 bases, with 16 bases sitting between them. The CDR3 DNA reads as TGCGCCAGCAGCGGATCCGGGACTGAGTACACTGAAGCTTTCTTT. It codes for CASSGSGTEYTEAFF. The full variable domain, in which reference TRBV5-1 and TRBJ1-1 provide the parts outside the CDR3, is KAGVTQTPRYLIKTRGQQVTLSCSPISGHRSVSWYQQTPGQGLQFLFEYFSETQRNKGNFPGRFSGRQFSNSRSEMNVSTLELGDSALYLCASSGSGTEYTEAFFGQGTRLTVV.

The rearrangement links TRBV20-1 to TRBJ2-5; tentative D call: TRBD1 (6 bases). Trimming removed 4 bases from V and 3 bases from J, with 18 bases in between. The CDR3 is 15 amino acids. CDR1 and CDR2 (germline): DFQATT, SNEGSKA (reference sequence). The CDR3 loop reads CSAIGDIASKETQYF. Written as DNA, the CDR3 is TGCAGTGCTATTGGGGACATCGCCTCCAAAGAGACCCAGTACTTC.

The genes are TRBV3-1 and TRBJ2-4; D remains unclear. The CDR3 length is 14 residues. Germline CDR1 and CDR2: LGHDT and YNNKEL (reference sequence). Trimming left V 6 bases short and J 4 bases short, with 13 bases between. The CDR3 here is CASSLVGRKNIQYF. In DNA form, the CDR3 reads TGTGCCAGCAGTTTGGTAGGCCGGAAAAACATTCAGTACTTC.

This clonotype appeared a few times. The chain employs TRBV2 and TRBJ2-1, with 10 bases fitting TRBD1. After removal of 6 bases from V and 8 bases from J, the junction contained 4 bases not matched to a gene. CDR1 is SNHLY, CDR2 FYNNEI, per germline. This CDR3 region has 13 residues. CDR3 coding DNA: TGTGCCAGCAGGGACAGGGGGAAGGATGAGCAGTTCTTC. Protein product: CASRDRGKDEQFF. Using reference TRBV2 and TRBJ2-1 for the parts outside the CDR3, the full variable domain is EPEVTQTPSHQVTQMGQEVILRCVPISNHLYFYWYRQILGQKVEFLVSFYNNEISEKSEIFDDQFSVERPDGSNFTLKIRSTKLEDSAMYFCASRDRGKDEQFFGPGTRLTVL.

This clonotype was found a few times. V usage is TRBV5-5 and J usage is TRBJ2-6; tentative D call: TRBD1 (6 bases). The V gene lost 0 bases and the J gene lost 1 base, with 14 bases spanning the gap. CDR1 is SGHKS and CDR2 is YYEKEE in the germline V gene (reference sequence). CDR3 length equals 18 residues. The CDR3 DNA is TGTGCCAGCAGCTTGGTTGCGACAGGACTGTCTGGGGCCAACGTCCTGACTTTC. Translation gives CASSLVATGLSGANVLTF.

The chain couples TRBV9 to TRBJ2-7; TRBD1 aligns across 7 bases. Germline CDR1 reads SGDLS; CDR2 reads YYNGEE. V shed 0 bases and J 8 bases; nucleotides not matched to a gene: 8. The CDR3 is 14 amino acids. The CDR3 DNA reads TGTGCCAGCAGCGTAGGGACAGGCCCCACGCAGCAGTACTTC. Its translation: CASSVGTGPTQQYF.

This clonotype was seen more than once but under ten times. The V and J genes are TRBV24-1 and TRBJ2-1; TRBD1 agrees at 12 bases. J gave up 12 bases and V 2 bases, and 7 bases lay outside the gene matches. The V gene's germline CDR1 is KGHDR and CDR2 SFDVKD. The length of the CDR3 is 15 residues. In DNA form, the CDR3 reads TGTGCCACCAGTGATTCGGGGACAGGGGGCATTGGGCAGTTCTTC. It specifies CATSDSGTGGIGQFF.

This chain joins TRBV7-2 and TRBJ1-1, with D uncertain. The CDR3 extends over 13 amino acids. V was shortened by 5 bases and J by 5 bases, with 12 bases between the two germline ends. From germline, CDR1 is SGHTA and CDR2 FQGNSA. The CDR3 nucleotides read TGTGCCAGCAGCCTCACCCCTCAAACTGAAGCTTTCTTT. Its protein product is CASSLTPQTEAFF.

The chain combines TRBV5-6 with TRBJ2-5; no clear D. This CDR3 comprises 16 residues. Trimming cost V 4 bases and J 5 bases, with 21 bases left between them. CDR1 is SGHDT and CDR2 is YYEEEE in the germline V gene. Here the CDR3 reads CASSRSAVVHGETQYF. The CDR3 bases are TGTGCCAGCAGCAGGAGTGCCGTGGTCCATGGCGAGACCCAGTACTTC.

CDR3 amino acids: CASSLTRGDYGYTF. The DNA for the CDR3 is TGTGCCAGCAGCTTAACCAGGGGCGACTATGGCTACACCTTC. The V gene is TRBV7-3, the J gene TRBJ1-2, with D perhaps TRBD1 (6 bases). The germline gives CDR1 SGHTA, CDR2 FQGTGA. The CDR3 loop spans 14 amino acids. Trimming removed 0 bases from V and 3 bases from J, with 8 bases in between.

This clonotype has a handful of counts. One end of the junction does not line up with germline, which may come from a read error. The chain recombines TRBV9 with TRBJ2-5, with D perhaps matching TRBD2 (5 bases). The CDR3 runs 15 residues. Germline V gene sequence: CDR1 SGDLS, CDR2 YYNGEE. Written as DNA, the CDR3 is TGTGCCAGCAGCGTAGGGTCGGGGTTAGCTGGACCCAGGAACTTC. Translating gives CASSVGSGLAGPRNF.

In its sample, this clonotype was seen a few times. The gene calls are TRBV12-3 or TRBV12-4 and TRBJ1-5; D ambiguous. Deletions cut 3 bases from V and 2 bases from J, with 11 bases between. The CDR3 has 15 residues. The CDR3 sequence is CASSFRGIGNQPQHF. DNA of the CDR3: TGTGCCAGCAGTTTTCGGGGAATTGGCAATCAGCCCCAGCATTTT.